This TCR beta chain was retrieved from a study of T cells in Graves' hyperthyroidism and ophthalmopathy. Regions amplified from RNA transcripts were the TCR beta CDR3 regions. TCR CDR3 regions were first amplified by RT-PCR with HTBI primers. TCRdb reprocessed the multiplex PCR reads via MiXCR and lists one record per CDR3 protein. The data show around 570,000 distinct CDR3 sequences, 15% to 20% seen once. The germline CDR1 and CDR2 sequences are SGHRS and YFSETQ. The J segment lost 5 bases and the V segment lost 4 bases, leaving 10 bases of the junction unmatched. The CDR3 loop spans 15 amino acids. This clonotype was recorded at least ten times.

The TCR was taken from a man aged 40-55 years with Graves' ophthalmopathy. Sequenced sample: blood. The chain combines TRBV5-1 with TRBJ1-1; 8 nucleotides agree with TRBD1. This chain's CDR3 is CASSPDREAMTEAFF. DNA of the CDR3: TGCGCCAGCAGCCCGGACAGGGAAGCGATGACTGAAGCTTTCTTT.